These 9 T cell receptor beta chains were all obtained from the same sample, sequenced in a study of T cell repertoires in cytomegalovirus infection (dated by TCRdb to the late 2010s). These receptors' targets are unknown. The instrument was an Illumina HiSeq 1500. TCRdb ran its own pipeline on the public reads, namely fastp trimming at Q25 and MiXCR clone calling, and kept in-frame beta chains. Records with the same CDR3 protein are collapsed into one entry carrying the most frequent genes and DNA. This sample gives roughly 500,000 distinct CDR3 sequences in total; roughly 34% of them show up just once. The ten biggest clones cover under 20% of the sample. The treatment or condition label, as the study defines it: in vitro stimulation with specific CMV peptide epitopes to enrich CMV-specific T cells. Source: cultured PBMCs, taken from culture after CMV antigen stimulation. The receptors here all came from a human donor in good health (CMV status not recorded). Some clones in this sample may be carry-over from other donors' samples.

At least ten counts were recorded for this clonotype. The rearrangement uses TRBV7-9 and TRBJ2-5; D perhaps matches TRBD2 (5 bases). The CDR3 covers 14 residues. V was pared by 2 bases and J by 1 base, with 8 bases between. In germline, CDR1 is SEHNR, CDR2 FQNEAQ (reference sequence). CDR3 DNA sequence: TGTGCCAGCAGCTTACTAGCCGGCCAAGAGACCCAGTACTTC. This codes for CASSLLAGQETQYF.

This chain joins TRBV20-1 and TRBJ2-7; possibly TRBD2 for D (7 bases). The ends were cut back, 5 bases at V and 2 bases at J, with 25 bases in the middle. Germline V gene lookup returns CDR1 DFQATT and CDR2 SNEGSKA (reference sequence). CDR3 length: 17 amino acids. The CDR3 DNA follows: TGCAGTGCTGGACGAGGGGGGGCGGGGCCTTCTCCCTACGAGCAGTACGTC. Amino acid sequence: CSAGRGGAGPSPYEQYV.

The chain has TRBV18 and TRBJ2-3; 10 nucleotides agree with TRBD1. This CDR3 comprises 18 residues. With V trimmed by 3 bases and J by 2 bases, 11 bases remained unmatched. Germline loops: CDR1 KGHSH, CDR2 LQKENI. The CDR3 loop reads CASSPRLVTGGLTDTQYF. As DNA, the CDR3 is TGTGCCAGCTCACCGCGTCTGGTGACAGGGGGCCTCACAGATACGCAGTATTTT.

There are a few counts of this clonotype. V usage is TRBV6-5 and J usage is TRBJ1-1, with D unresolved. CDR3 length: 14 residues. Germline assignment: CDR1 MNHEY and CDR2 SVGAGI. V dropped 5 bases and J dropped 4 bases, with 14 bases sitting between them. CDR3 residues: CASSNHFRATEAFF. The CDR3 bases are TGTGCCAGCAGTAACCATTTTAGGGCCACTGAAGCTTTCTTT.

This clonotype was seen more than once but under ten times. The J gene is TRBJ2-2, the V gene TRBV7-2; D call uncertain. The V and J ends lost 2 bases and 3 bases respectively, with 13 bases between them. The CDR3 runs 16 residues. Germline values: CDR1 SGHTA, CDR2 FQGNSA. The CDR3 region has the DNA TGTGCCAGCAGCTTAATCGCATCGATGGACACCGGGGAGCTGTTTTTT. Protein product: CASSLIASMDTGELFF.

This chain uses TRBV20-1 with TRBJ2-5; 7 bases fit TRBD1. Per germline, CDR1 DFQATT and CDR2 SNEGSKA (reference sequence). CDR3 length equals 11 residues. Trimming cost V 7 bases and J 4 bases; bases outside gene matches: 3. This chain's CDR3 is CSGTGGETQYF. The CDR3 nucleotides are TGCAGTGGGACAGGAGGAGAGACCCAGTACTTC.

The J gene is TRBJ1-1, the V gene TRBV7-2; 8 bases are a match to TRBD1. The J segment lost 4 bases and the V segment lost 2 bases, leaving 6 bases of the junction unmatched. Germline-derived CDR1 and CDR2 are SGHTA and FQGNSA. The CDR3 covers 15 residues. In DNA form, the CDR3 reads TGTGCCAGCAGCTTATACCGACAGGGGCTCACTGAAGCTTTCTTT. As protein: CASSLYRQGLTEAFF.

DNA of the CDR3: TGTGCCAGCTCACCAGGGTTCGGGTCACCCCTCCACTTT. It specifies CASSPGFGSPLHF. V and J are TRBV18 and TRBJ1-6, with D hard to call. V lost 2 bases, J lost 10 bases, and 9 bases lay in between. In germline, CDR1 is KGHSH, CDR2 LQKENI. This CDR3 region has 13 residues.

J is TRBJ2-7 and V is TRBV29-1; D gene ambiguous. CDR1 and CDR2 from the germline V gene are SQVTM and ANQGSEA. V was clipped by 6 bases and J by 0 bases, with 9 bases between them. The CDR3 runs to 12 residues. The DNA for the CDR3 is TGCAGCGTCGCAGGCAGCTCCTACGAGCAGTACTTC. Amino acids: CSVAGSSYEQYF.